This TCR beta chain was obtained from a study of OX40 agonist ivuxolimab in advanced cancers. Study context: The dose-escalation cohort had hepatocellular carcinoma, melanoma, renal cell or head and neck cancer.

Germline V gives CDR1 SGHDN, CDR2 FVKESK. This CDR3 is built from 13 residues. V was trimmed by 1 base and J by 2 bases, leaving 5 bases between them. Systemic immunosuppression or autoimmune disease history was grounds to exclude patients. Patients had blood sampled at baseline and again on cycle 4 day 1 and cycle 7 day 1. Measured with immunoSEQ multiplex PCR; TCRdb has only the in-frame clones, and not every one. The table has approximately 50,000 clones, about 80% seen once. The sample consisted of CD4+ or CD8+ T cells sorted from blood, taken in a trial of the OX40 agonist ivuxolimab. The chain is built from TRBV14 and TRBJ1-1; the D is unclear. The clonotype originates from an adult with an advanced solid tumor such as melanoma, head and neck, liver or kidney cancer. CDR3 sequence: CASSQVGNTEAFF. For the CDR3, the DNA is TGTGCCAGCAGCCAAGTTGGCAACACTGAAGCTTTCTTT.